The 28 T cell receptor beta chains presented below share a single source sample, sequenced in a study of CD8+CD57+ T cells in acquired aplastic anemia. Investigators profiled TCR beta VDJ and CDR3 from genomic DNA template. TCRdb reanalysed the reads using MiXCR and keeps one entry per CDR3 protein. The sample lists under 200,000 distinct CDR3 sequences; 55% to 80% were seen once. Sequencing input: sorted CD4+, CD8+, or CD8+CD57+ T cells (not recorded which) from PBMCs. The receptor set was obtained from a human donor in good health.

This clonotype was observed a few times. The V call is TRBV2, the J call TRBJ2-3; 8 bases line up with TRBD2. J gave up 5 bases and V 5 bases, and 12 bases lay outside the gene matches. Per the germline V gene, CDR1 is SNHLY and CDR2 is FYNNEI. The CDR3 has 16 residues. The CDR3 sequence is CASSSPGLELVDTQYF. DNA of the CDR3: TGTGCCAGCAGTAGTCCGGGACTAGAGTTGGTAGATACGCAGTATTTT.

The chain couples TRBV24-1 to TRBJ1-2; TRBD1 aligns across 8 bases. Germline CDR1 is KGHDR and CDR2 is SFDVKD. The CDR3 has 15 residues. Trimming removed 4 bases from V and 5 bases from J; junction bases left unmatched: 8. Here the CDR3 reads CATSDPLTGEYGYTF. DNA for the CDR3: TGTGCCACCAGTGACCCCCTGACAGGGGAATATGGCTACACCTTC.

A word on this clonotype: At one end, the junction sequence differs from germline, possibly due to a read error. The V call is TRBV20-1, the J call TRBJ2-3; D remains ambiguous. Germline CDR1 DFQATT, CDR2 SNEGSKA (reference sequence). CDR3 length equals 12 residues. The chain's CDR3 is CSAGSRTDTQYF. For the CDR3, the DNA is TGCAGTGCGGGCAGCCGCACGGATACGCAGTATTTT.

This clonotype occurred many times. The chain couples TRBV4-1 to TRBJ2-7; TRBD2 might be the D (5 bases). This CDR3 has 15 amino acids. Trimming removed 4 bases from V and 0 bases from J, with 13 bases in between. Germline V gives CDR1 MGHRA, CDR2 YSYEKL. CDR3 region: CASSPEVRSSYEQYF. The CDR3, as DNA: TGCGCCAGCAGCCCGGAGGTTCGGAGCTCCTACGAGCAGTACTTC.

This chain connects TRBV12-3 or TRBV12-4 to TRBJ1-1, with D hard to call. CDR3 size: 12 residues. V was clipped by 4 bases and J by 5 bases, with 8 bases between them. The CDR3, as DNA: TGTGCCAGCAGTTACTCCGGGACTGAAGCTTTCTTT. This gives the protein CASSYSGTEAFF.

This clonotype turned up a few times. The V call is TRBV7-8, the J call TRBJ2-7; D not certain. Germline V gene data show CDR1 as SGHVS and CDR2 as FQNEAQ. V lost 5 bases to trimming and J lost 2 bases, with 10 bases between them. The CDR3 length is 13 residues. The CDR3 spells CASSAAVTYEQYF. The CDR3 nucleotides read TGTGCCAGCAGCGCAGCAGTTACCTACGAGCAGTACTTC.

The chain carries TRBV12-3 or TRBV12-4 and TRBJ1-1, with 8 bases aligning to TRBD1. CDR3 length: 14 amino acids. Germline trimming cut 5 bases from V and 0 bases from J; bases unmatched to any gene: 2. This chain's CDR3 is CASSRTGMNTEAFF. CDR3 sequence (DNA): TGTGCCAGCAGTCGGACAGGGATGAACACTGAAGCTTTCTTT.

Notes on this clonotype: One end of the junction does not line up with germline, which may come from a read error. The chain combines TRBV7-9 with TRBJ2-5, with 8 bases identical to TRBD2. CDR3 length: 14 residues. Germline CDR1 reads SEHNR; CDR2 reads FQNEAQ (reference sequence). This CDR3 reads CAGSPRIAGETQYF. The CDR3, as DNA: TGTGCCGGCAGCCCCCGGATAGCGGGGGAGACCCAGTACTTC.

The chain combines TRBV7-2 with TRBJ2-5; D remains unclear. V lost 0 bases to trimming and J lost 3 bases, with 14 bases between them. Germline lookup yields CDR1 SGHTA and CDR2 FQGNSA. The length of the CDR3 is 16 residues. Written as DNA, the CDR3 is TGTGCCAGCAGCTTAGCGAGCACTGAAAGGGAAGAGACCCAGTACTTC. Its translation is CASSLASTEREETQYF.

V gene TRBV5-5 combines with J gene TRBJ2-1, with 10 positions matching TRBD1. The germline V gene has CDR1 SGHKS and CDR2 YYEKEE (reference sequence). Trimming took 3 bases from V and 7 from J; bases not matched to a gene: 10. The length of the CDR3 is 16 residues. CDR3 sequence reads: CASSSRQGARGNEQFF. In DNA form, the CDR3 reads TGTGCCAGCAGCTCAAGACAGGGGGCGCGAGGGAATGAGCAGTTCTTC.

This clonotype was observed a few times. The V and J genes are TRBV10-1 and TRBJ2-1; D is undetermined. CDR3 length: 12 amino acids. Trimming took 0 bases from V and 4 from J, leaving 1 base between them. Germline lookup yields CDR1 WNHNN and CDR2 SYGVQD (reference sequence). CDR3 protein: CASSESYNEQFF. CDR3 DNA sequence: TGCGCCAGCAGTGAGTCGTACAATGAGCAGTTCTTC.

This clonotype was detected ten times or more. This rearrangement joins TRBV11-3 to TRBJ1-1; D is ambiguous. The V gene lost 0 bases and the J gene lost 4 bases, with 9 bases spanning the gap. The germline gives CDR1 SGHNT, CDR2 YENEEA. The CDR3 is 14 residues long. DNA of the CDR3: TGTGCCAGCAGCTTAGACTGGGGAGGCACTGAAGCTTTCTTT. Translating it yields CASSLDWGGTEAFF.

This clonotype was recorded many times. The V call is TRBV4-3, the J call TRBJ1-5, with no clear D. V was trimmed by 4 bases and J by 7 bases, leaving 11 bases between them. Germline V gene lookup returns CDR1 LGHNA and CDR2 YSLEER. The CDR3 spans 13 residues. This CDR3 is CASSPDYGQPQHF. The CDR3 DNA reads as TGCGCCAGCAGCCCCGACTATGGGCAGCCCCAGCATTTT.

This CDR3 is CASTFRGLQAFF. The CDR3 DNA reads as TGTGCCAGCACCTTTAGGGGGTTGCAAGCTTTCTTT. The chain carries TRBV2 and TRBJ1-1, with D possibly TRBD1 on 6 matching bases. Between the trimmed V and J ends, which lost 7 bases and 9 bases, there was a span of 15 bases. CDR3 length: 12 amino acids. Germline CDR1 SNHLY, CDR2 FYNNEI.

The chain has TRBV13 and TRBJ2-7, with 8 bases matching TRBD1. The CDR3 spans 15 residues. CDR1 is PRHDT and CDR2 is FYEKMQ in the germline V gene (reference sequence). V lost 3 bases to trimming and J lost 5 bases; unmatched junction nucleotides: 9. The chain's CDR3 is CASSLSARGQDEQYF. CDR3 bases: TGTGCCAGCAGCTTGTCGGCCAGGGGGCAGGACGAGCAGTACTTC.

This chain joins TRBV9 and TRBJ2-3, with 9 bases lining up with TRBD2. The junction had 7 bases not matched to a gene; V was cut back by 0 bases and J by 8 bases. CDR1 SGDLS and CDR2 YYNGEE come from the germline V gene. The CDR3 runs 15 residues. For the CDR3, the DNA is TGTGCCAGCAGCGTAGCTAGCGGGGAAGGTGGTACGCAGTATTTT. Its protein is CASSVASGEGGTQYF.

This clonotype occurred many times. The chain links TRBV9 to TRBJ2-3; 8 bases are a match to TRBD1. The CDR3 extends over 15 amino acids. Germline V gene data show CDR1 as SGDLS and CDR2 as YYNGEE. The ends lost 3 bases at V and 0 bases at J; junction bases unmatched: 3. The CDR3 region has the DNA TGTGCCAGCAGCGACCGGACAGGGAGCACAGATACGCAGTATTTT. Its protein product is CASSDRTGSTDTQYF.

J is TRBJ2-5 and V is TRBV15; D is perhaps TRBD1 (5 bases). The CDR3 totals 12 residues. The V end lost 0 bases, the J end lost 7 bases, and 6 bases lay between the germline ends. Germline loops: CDR1 LNHNV, CDR2 YYDKDF (reference sequence). As DNA, the CDR3 is TGTGCCACCAGCAGAGATCAGGGGACCCAGTACTTC. Protein sequence: CATSRDQGTQYF.

The V gene is TRBV19, the J gene TRBJ1-2; D not certain. The CDR3 totals 13 residues. Between the trimmed V and J ends, which lost 4 bases and 6 bases, there was a span of 12 bases. Looked up from germline, CDR1 is LNHDA and CDR2 is SQIVND (reference sequence). CDR3 nucleotides: TGTGCCAGTAGTAGTTATTCGGCGAATGGCTACACCTTC. Encoded protein: CASSSYSANGYTF.

This clonotype was seen a few times. The V and J genes are TRBV2 and TRBJ2-1; D unresolved. Trimming removed 5 bases from V and 4 bases from J, with 9 bases in between. This CDR3 spans 13 amino acids. Looked up from germline, CDR1 is SNHLY and CDR2 is FYNNEI. The CDR3 loop is CASSQTGYNEQFF. The CDR3 DNA sequence: TGTGCCAGCAGTCAGACTGGGTACAATGAGCAGTTCTTC.

The chain uses TRBV10-3 and TRBJ2-7; 9 bases line up with TRBD1. The CDR3 is 16 amino acids. Looked up from germline, CDR1 is ENHRY and CDR2 is SYGVKD. J gave up 5 bases and V 3 bases, and 11 bases lay outside the gene matches. The CDR3 DNA sequence: TGTGCCATCAGTGATAGGGACAGGGAAGGCATCGACGAGCAGTACTTC. It is translated as CAISDRDREGIDEQYF.

The V call is TRBV5-6, the J call TRBJ2-2; D possibly corresponds to TRBD2 (6 bases). Germline-derived CDR1 and CDR2 are SGHDT and YYEEEE. This CDR3 spans 14 amino acids. V was cut by 6 bases and J by 4 bases, with 13 bases left in between. For the CDR3, the DNA is TGTGCCAGCACACCGGGACTTTCCACCGGGGAGCTGTTTTTT. Its protein is CASTPGLSTGELFF.

The chain's CDR3 is CSAPREGWGAEAFF. The CDR3 bases are TGCAGTGCTCCAAGAGAGGGGTGGGGAGCTGAAGCTTTCTTT. The chain carries TRBV20-1 and TRBJ1-1; D possibly corresponds to TRBD1 (5 bases). The V end lost 5 bases, the J end lost 6 bases, and 19 bases lay between the germline ends. Germline V gene sequence: CDR1 DFQATT, CDR2 SNEGSKA (reference sequence). This CDR3 is built from 14 residues.

About this clonotype itself: This may arise from a read error, as a much more abundant clone is one base away. The gene calls are TRBV7-8 and TRBJ1-4, with 7 bases that match TRBD1. Per germline, CDR1 SGHVS and CDR2 FQNEAQ. The CDR3 has 16 residues. V lost 5 bases to trimming and J lost 6 bases; unmatched junction nucleotides: 12. The chain's CDR3 is CASSQQGQKIDEKLFF. As DNA, the CDR3 is TGTGCCAGCAGCCAACAGGGACAGAAGATTGATGAAAAACTGTTTTTT.

CDR3 bases: TGTGCCAGCAGCGTATCGGGGGGGTTCTCCTACGAGCAGTACTTC. It encodes CASSVSGGFSYEQYF. The chain recombines TRBV9 with TRBJ2-7, with 8 positions matching TRBD2. CDR3 size: 15 residues. Trimming cost V 1 base and J 0 bases; bases outside gene matches: 3. In germline, CDR1 is SGDLS, CDR2 YYNGEE.

V gene TRBV10-3 combines with J gene TRBJ1-5; D gene ambiguous. The V end was cut by 4 bases, the J end by 1 base, with 11 bases between. Per the germline V gene, CDR1 is ENHRY and CDR2 is SYGVKD. This CDR3 has 15 amino acids. The CDR3 DNA sequence: TGTGCCATCAGTGTTGGGGTAGAAAGCAATCAGCCCCAGCATTTT. Its protein is CAISVGVESNQPQHF.

This clonotype occurred once. The V and J genes are TRBV14 and TRBJ2-7, with D unresolved. Germline lookup yields CDR1 SGHDN and CDR2 FVKESK. The CDR3 extends over 13 amino acids. Trimming removed 1 base at V and 2 bases at J, with 6 bases between. The CDR3 spells CASSQGWPYEQYF. DNA for the CDR3: TGTGCCAGCAGCCAAGGTTGGCCCTACGAGCAGTACTTC.

At least ten counts were recorded for this clonotype. This chain connects TRBV2 to TRBJ2-6; no firm D call. Germline CDR1 SNHLY, CDR2 FYNNEI. The CDR3 has 19 amino acids. Trimming took 2 bases from V and 0 from J, leaving 17 bases between them. The CDR3 spells CASSEHGVGISSGANVLTF. In DNA form, the CDR3 reads TGTGCCAGCAGTGAACATGGGGTAGGGATCAGCTCTGGGGCCAACGTCCTGACTTTC.